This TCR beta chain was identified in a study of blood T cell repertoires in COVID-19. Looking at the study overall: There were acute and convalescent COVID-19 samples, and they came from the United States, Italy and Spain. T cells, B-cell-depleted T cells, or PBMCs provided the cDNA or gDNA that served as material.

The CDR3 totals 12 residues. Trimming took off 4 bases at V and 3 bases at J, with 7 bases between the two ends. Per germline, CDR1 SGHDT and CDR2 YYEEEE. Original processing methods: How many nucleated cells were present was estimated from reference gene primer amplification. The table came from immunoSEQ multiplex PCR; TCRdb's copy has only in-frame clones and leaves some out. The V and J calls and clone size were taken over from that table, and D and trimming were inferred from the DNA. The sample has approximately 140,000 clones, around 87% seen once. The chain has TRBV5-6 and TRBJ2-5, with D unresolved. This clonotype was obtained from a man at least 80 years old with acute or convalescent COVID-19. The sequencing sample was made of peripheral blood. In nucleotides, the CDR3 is TGTGCCAGCAGCGTACAGAAAGAGACCCAGTACTTC. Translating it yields CASSVQKETQYF.